This is a list of T cell receptor beta chains from one sample in a study of PD-1 and CTLA-4 blockade in melanoma. Only in-frame clones appear in the TCRdb table, and some are missing; sequencing was by immunoSEQ multiplex PCR. This table has around 16,000 clones, about two thirds appearing once. The input for sequencing was CD8+ T cells from peripheral blood, taken from a patient given anti-PD-1 treatment. The receptor set was obtained from a human donor with melanoma. The CDR3 runs from the conserved cysteine through the conserved F or W. The D gene is left open where the match is weak. Size values are once, few and many counts, or a class for expanded clones, and some rows have none.

J gene: TRBJ2-1; clone size: -; V gene: TRBV6-5; D gene: TRBD2; CDR3 protein: CASSSDGGYEQFF; CDR3 DNA: TGTGCCAGCAGTTCCGACGGGGGGTATGAGCAGTTCTTC
J gene: TRBJ1-3; clone size: -; V gene: TRBV30; D gene: -; CDR3 protein: CAWGGGSSGNTIYF; CDR3 DNA: TGTGCCTGGGGGGGAGGGAGCTCTGGAAACACCATATATTTT
J gene: TRBJ1-1; clone size: -; V gene: TRBV7-9; D gene: -; CDR3 protein: CASSRPGRAGTEAFF; CDR3 DNA: TGTGCCAGCAGCCGTCCGGGCAGGGCGGGCACTGAAGCTTTCTTT
J gene: TRBJ1-2; clone size: -; V gene: TRBV6-5; D gene: -; CDR3 protein: CASRQTAYFDYGYTF; CDR3 DNA: TGTGCCAGCAGACAGACAGCTTACTTTGACTATGGCTACACCTTC
J gene: TRBJ2-7; clone size: -; V gene: TRBV6-5; D gene: TRBD2; CDR3 protein: CASSPSGMGYEQYF; CDR3 DNA: TGTGCCAGCAGCCCGAGCGGGATGGGCTACGAGCAGTACTTC
J gene: TRBJ2-1; clone size: -; V gene: TRBV24-1; D gene: -; CDR3 protein: CATSSGYNEQFF; CDR3 DNA: TGTGCCACCAGTTCGGGGTACAATGAGCAGTTCTTC
J gene: TRBJ2-1; clone size: -; V gene: TRBV19; D gene: TRBD2; CDR3 protein: CASTLDSGGYNEQFF; CDR3 DNA: TGTGCCAGTACCCTCGATAGCGGGGGCTACAATGAGCAGTTCTTC
J gene: TRBJ1-2; clone size: -; V gene: TRBV3-1/TRBV3-2; D gene: -; CDR3 protein: CASSQDMRGPGYTF; CDR3 DNA: TGTGCCAGCAGCCAAGATATGCGGGGGCCTGGCTACACCTTC
J gene: TRBJ2-7; clone size: -; V gene: TRBV15; D gene: -; CDR3 protein: CATSNLREGAYEQYF; CDR3 DNA: TGTGCCACCAGCAACCTTCGCGAGGGAGCCTACGAGCAGTACTTC
J gene: TRBJ1-1; clone size: -; V gene: TRBV14; D gene: -; CDR3 protein: CASSQGSVINTEAFF; CDR3 DNA: TGTGCCAGCAGCCAAGGGTCTGTTATTAACACTGAAGCTTTCTTT
J gene: TRBJ2-3; clone size: -; V gene: TRBV6-6; D gene: -; CDR3 protein: CASTLEPSGGTDTQYF; CDR3 DNA: TGTGCCAGCACCCTAGAGCCCTCCGGAGGCACAGATACGCAGTATTTT
J gene: TRBJ2-7; clone size: -; V gene: TRBV6-5; D gene: TRBD1; CDR3 protein: CASSYGDSYYEQYF; CDR3 DNA: TGTGCCAGCAGTTACGGGGACAGCTACTACGAGCAGTACTTC
J gene: TRBJ1-1; clone size: -; V gene: TRBV19; D gene: -; CDR3 protein: CASLFRGTEAFF; CDR3 DNA: TGTGCCAGTCTCTTCCGGGGCACTGAAGCTTTCTTT
J gene: TRBJ2-2; clone size: -; V gene: TRBV7-8; D gene: TRBD2; CDR3 protein: CASSLNYLAGDTGELFF; CDR3 DNA: TGTGCCAGCAGCTTAAACTATCTAGCGGGAGACACCGGGGAGCTGTTTTTT
J gene: TRBJ1-2; clone size: -; V gene: TRBV5-1; D gene: -; CDR3 protein: CASSGGTRPENYGYTF; CDR3 DNA: TGCGCCAGCTCGGGGGGGACCCGACCTGAAAACTATGGCTACACCTTC
J gene: TRBJ2-7; clone size: -; V gene: TRBV29-1; D gene: -; CDR3 protein: CSVEDGLGVEQYF; CDR3 DNA: TGCAGCGTTGAAGATGGTCTTGGGGTCGAGCAGTACTTC
J gene: TRBJ2-2; clone size: -; V gene: TRBV4-1; D gene: -; CDR3 protein: CASSQESALSNTGELFF; CDR3 DNA: TGCGCCAGCAGCCAAGAATCGGCGCTGTCGAACACCGGGGAGCTGTTTTTT
J gene: TRBJ2-7; clone size: few; V gene: TRBV7-2; D gene: -; CDR3 protein: CASTPLDSYEQYF; CDR3 DNA: TGTGCCAGCACTCCCCTGGACTCCTACGAGCAGTACTTC
J gene: TRBJ2-2; clone size: -; V gene: TRBV27; D gene: TRBD2; CDR3 protein: CASSSPSTSGSSGELFF; CDR3 DNA: TGTGCCAGCAGTTCCCCCTCGACTAGCGGGAGTTCTGGGGAGCTGTTTTTT
J gene: TRBJ1-3; clone size: -; V gene: TRBV25-1; D gene: TRBD1; CDR3 protein: CASFGQGRSGNTIYF; CDR3 DNA: TGTGCCAGCTTCGGACAGGGGCGCTCTGGAAACACCATATATTTT
J gene: TRBJ1-2; clone size: -; V gene: TRBV6-2/TRBV6-3; D gene: -; CDR3 protein: CASSYPDSLSAYGYTF; CDR3 DNA: TGTGCCAGCAGTTACCCAGACAGCTTAAGCGCCTATGGCTACACCTTC
J gene: TRBJ2-7; clone size: few; V gene: TRBV4-2; D gene: -; CDR3 protein: CASSQDQPTSYEQYF; CDR3 DNA: TGTGCCAGCAGCCAAGATCAACCGACCTCCTACGAGCAGTACTTC
J gene: TRBJ2-1; clone size: -; V gene: TRBV10-3; D gene: TRBD2; CDR3 protein: CAISAGTSGRGSYNEQFF; CDR3 DNA: TGTGCCATCAGTGCCGGGACTAGCGGGAGGGGCTCCTACAATGAGCAGTTCTTC
J gene: TRBJ2-7; clone size: -; V gene: TRBV6-5; D gene: TRBD1; CDR3 protein: CASSYTGTGARRVF; CDR3 DNA: TGTGCCAGCAGTTACACCGGGACAGGGGCCCGTAGAGTCTTC
J gene: TRBJ2-7; clone size: -; V gene: TRBV7-9; D gene: -; CDR3 protein: CASSSHLDSSGEQYF; CDR3 DNA: TGTGCCAGCAGCTCGCACCTTGACAGTTCTGGCGAGCAGTACTTC
J gene: TRBJ2-7; clone size: few; V gene: TRBV6-6; D gene: -; CDR3 protein: CASSYLGTYEQYF; CDR3 DNA: TGTGCCAGCAGTTACCTGGGTACCTACGAGCAGTACTTC
J gene: TRBJ1-2; clone size: -; V gene: TRBV27; D gene: -; CDR3 protein: CASSPFSPADYGYTF; CDR3 DNA: TGTGCCAGCAGTCCCTTTAGCCCGGCTGACTATGGCTACACCTTC
J gene: TRBJ1-1; clone size: medium-sized; V gene: TRBV7-8; D gene: -; CDR3 protein: CASSSARLGTEAFF; CDR3 DNA: TGTGCCAGCAGCTCAGCCCGTTTGGGGACTGAAGCTTTCTTT